This is a list of T cell receptor beta chains from one sample in a study of T cell changes during pregnancy in multiple sclerosis. Data came from immunoSEQ multiplex PCR; TCRdb stores just in-frame clones and leaves some out. The table has some 60,000 clones, over 75% seen once; the top ten hold 0.65% to 1%. Sequencing was performed on peripheral blood, taken before pregnancy. The receptor set was obtained from a female donor with multiple sclerosis, enrolled in a pregnancy study. The CDR3 runs from the conserved cysteine through the conserved F or W. Each record gives: D gene, J gene, V gene, clone size, CDR3 DNA, CDR3 protein. A D gene is named only where the DNA matches it firmly. Some rows mark clone size as missing; the rest say once, few, many or name a class of expanded clone.

NA,TRBJ2-1,TRBV21-1,NA,TGTGCCAGCAGCAAAGGCCTCCCGCTTGGAGCCTACAATGAGCAGTTCTTC,CASSKGLPLGAYNEQFF
TRBD1,TRBJ1-1,TRBV6-5,NA,TGTGCCAGCACCTTATCGGGACAGGGGAGGACTGAAGCTTTCTTT,CASTLSGQGRTEAFF
TRBD1,TRBJ1-5,TRBV19,NA,TGTGCCAGTAGTTTGCCCGGGACAGGGCTTAATCAGCCCCAGCATTTT,CASSLPGTGLNQPQHF
NA,TRBJ1-3,TRBV7-2,NA,TGTGCCAGCAGCTTACAGCTTGACTGGAACACCATATATTTT,CASSLQLDWNTIYF
TRBD2,TRBJ2-5,TRBV7-2,NA,TGTGCCAGCAGACCGAGCGGGGCCGGTGGGGAGACCCAGTACTTC,CASRPSGAGGETQYF
NA,TRBJ1-6,TRBV2,NA,TGTGCCAGCAGAGATACCGGGACTCTCTCACCCCTCCACTTT,CASRDTGTLSPLHF
TRBD1,TRBJ2-3,TRBV4-3,NA,TGCGCCAGCAGCCAAGACCTGGGGACAGGGATCAACACAGATACGCAGTATTTT,CASSQDLGTGINTDTQYF
TRBD2,TRBJ2-1,TRBV9,NA,TGTGCCAGCAGCGTAGTGGGTAGGGCGGGGGGGCCAGTTGAGCAGTTCTTC,CASSVVGRAGGPVEQFF
TRBD1,TRBJ1-1,TRBV30,NA,TGTGCCTGGAGTGAGCCCGGGACAGGGTTCGACACTGAAGCTTTCTTT,CAWSEPGTGFDTEAFF
TRBD2,TRBJ2-2,TRBV6-4,NA,TGTGCCAGCAGAGGTCTAGCGGGGGGCCGTCCCTACGGCGGGGAGCTGTTTTTT,CASRGLAGGRPYGGELFF
TRBD1,TRBJ2-7,TRBV30,NA,TGTGCCTGGAGCCTACAGGGGGCCCTTAACGAGCAGTACTTC,CAWSLQGALNEQYF
NA,TRBJ1-2,TRBV19,NA,TGTGCCAGTAGTATAACGCTCCAGGGGTTAGACTATGGCTACACCTTC,CASSITLQGLDYGYTF
TRBD2,TRBJ2-2,TRBV4-2,few,TGTGCCAGCAGCCAAGAGGCGGGGGGCCGCACCGGGGAGCTGTTTTTT,CASSQEAGGRTGELFF
TRBD1,TRBJ1-1,TRBV2,once,TGTGCCAGCAGGTCCCCAGGGGGCAACACTGAAGCTTTCTTT,CASRSPGGNTEAFF
NA,TRBJ2-3,TRBV5-1,NA,TGCGCCAGCAGTCCCGGGGGACCCACAGATACGCAGTATTTT,CASSPGGPTDTQYF
NA,TRBJ1-2,TRBV7-2,NA,TGTGCCAGCAGCTTAGTAGGTCAGGGGAACTATGGCTACACCTTC,CASSLVGQGNYGYTF
NA,TRBJ1-5,TRBV9,NA,TGTGCCAGCAGCGTAGAATCAGGGTCGCCCCAGCATTTT,CASSVESGSPQHF
NA,TRBJ2-7,TRBV5-6,NA,TGTGCCAGCAGCTTAAGACAGGTTAGGGCGGACGAGCAGTACTTC,CASSLRQVRADEQYF
NA,TRBJ2-3,TRBV7-2,NA,TGTGCCAGCAGCTTATCTTTCACAGATACGCAGTATTTT,CASSLSFTDTQYF
TRBD1,TRBJ1-6,TRBV6-5,NA,TGTGCCAGCAGCCGCGGGACTGGACAGGGAGGAACCCTCCACTTT,CASSRGTGQGGTLHF
TRBD1,TRBJ1-2,TRBV19,NA,TGTGCCAGTAGACCCGGGACAGGGGGTTCCTATGGCTACACCTTC,CASRPGTGGSYGYTF
NA,TRBJ2-3,TRBV7-3,NA,TGTGCCAGCAGCTTAGGAGCAGATACGCAGTATTTT,CASSLGADTQYF
NA,TRBJ1-5,TRBV5-5,NA,TGTGCCAGCACCAGCTTGGCGGGGTCAAATCAGCCCCAGCATTTT,CASTSLAGSNQPQHF
NA,TRBJ2-3,TRBV18,NA,TGTGCCAGCTCACCATCACGGGGGGCTGAATGGGATACGCAGTATTTT,CASSPSRGAEWDTQYF
NA,TRBJ1-1,TRBV7-2,NA,TGTGCCAGCAGCTTAATGGGCCGGACTGAAGCTTTCTTT,CASSLMGRTEAFF
TRBD1,TRBJ1-3,TRBV7-9,NA,TGTGCCAGCAGCTTAGTACAGGGGAATGGAAACACCATATATTTT,CASSLVQGNGNTIYF
NA,TRBJ2-3,TRBV11-2,NA,TGTGCCAGCAGCTTAGGGGGCAGGGTGGGAGATACGCAGTATTTT,CASSLGGRVGDTQYF
TRBD2,TRBJ2-3,TRBV10-3,NA,TGTGCCATCAGTGACAGCGGGGGGGCGGGAGATACGCAGTATTTT,CAISDSGGAGDTQYF
NA,TRBJ1-2,TRBV6-5,NA,TGTGCCAGCAGTTCGAGGCAGCGTGATGGCTACACCTTC,CASSSRQRDGYTF
TRBD1,TRBJ1-4,TRBV19,NA,TGTGCCAGTGTCCCGGGACAGGGTAATGAAAAACTGTTTTTT,CASVPGQGNEKLFF
NA,TRBJ1-3,TRBV10-3,NA,TGTGCCATCAGTGAGAGCGGGGGATCTGGAAACACCATATATTTT,CAISESGGSGNTIYF
NA,TRBJ2-7,TRBV11-2,NA,TGTGCCAGCAGCACGGGATCTAACTACGAGCAGTACTTC,CASSTGSNYEQYF
NA,TRBJ1-2,TRBV6-5,once,TGTGCCAGCAGTTACAAGGGAGGCTATGGCTACACCTTC,CASSYKGGYGYTF
TRBD1,TRBJ2-1,TRBV19,NA,TGTGCCAGTAGTATACCCCGCCGGGACAGGGAAGGTAGTGAGCAGTTCTTC,CASSIPRRDREGSEQFF
NA,TRBJ1-5,TRBV6-6,few,TGTGCCAGCAGTCGGACTGACGCGCCTCATCAGCCCCAGCATTTT,CASSRTDAPHQPQHF
NA,TRBJ1-2,TRBV6-6,NA,TGTGCCAGCAGTTACGCCCAATCAGGGGCCTATGGCTACACCTTC,CASSYAQSGAYGYTF
NA,TRBJ2-7,TRBV12-5,NA,TGTGCTAGTGGTTTGGTACCGGACAGCTCCTACGAGCAGTACTTC,CASGLVPDSSYEQYF
TRBD1,TRBJ1-2,TRBV15,NA,TGTGCCACCAGCAGCTCGGACAGGGCCTATGGCTACACCTTC,CATSSSDRAYGYTF
TRBD1,TRBJ1-2,TRBV7-2,NA,TGTGCCAGCAGCTTTCAAAGAGGGCAGGGGGCGAATGGCTACACCTTC,CASSFQRGQGANGYTF
TRBD2,TRBJ2-1,TRBV2,NA,TGTGCCACCCGAGATAGGACTAGCGGGTACAATGAGCAGTTCTTC,CATRDRTSGYNEQFF